This entry lists 20 T cell receptor beta chains sequenced from one sample in a study of T cell repertoires in cytomegalovirus infection. What these receptors recognize is not known. One entry per CDR3 protein, called by TCRdb with MiXCR from the reads. The table lists about 770,000 distinct CDR3 sequences, almost 30% of them singletons, with 10% to 15% in the top ten. Sequenced here: cultured CD8+ T cells from PBMCs, sampled from culture after CMV antigen stimulation. Every receptor here comes from a human donor in good health (CMV status not recorded). Some clones in this sample may be carry-over from other donors' samples.

Ten or more counts support this clonotype. This may stem from a read error, because a much larger clone lies one nucleotide away. This sequence joins TRBV7-6 and TRBJ2-1, with TRBD2 matching 7 bases. V trimming: 5 bases; J trimming: 0 bases; junction bases outside the gene matches: 4. Germline V gene lookup returns CDR1 SGHVS and CDR2 FNYEAQ. The CDR3 runs to 15 residues. CDR3: CASSVTGGSYNEQFF. In DNA form, the CDR3 reads TGTGCCAGCAGCGTTACGGGGGGCTCCTACAATGAGCAGTTCTTC.

This clonotype was seen only a few times. The chain combines TRBV7-9 with TRBJ1-1, with D perhaps TRBD1 (5 bases). The CDR3 spans 15 residues. In germline, CDR1 is SEHNR, CDR2 FQNEAQ (reference sequence). The V gene lost 1 base and the J gene lost 3 bases, with 12 bases spanning the gap. CDR3 region: CASSLGSKGDTEAFF. DNA for the CDR3: TGTGCCAGCAGCTTAGGGTCTAAAGGGGACACTGAAGCTTTCTTT.

With regard to this clonotype: One end of the junction is discordant with germline, which a read error may explain. The chain recombines TRBV11-2 with TRBJ1-1; possibly TRBD1 for D (5 bases). CDR1 and CDR2 from the germline V gene are SGHAT and FQNNGV. The CDR3 totals 17 residues. The CDR3 here is CASSLAGEYGSNTVALF. The CDR3 DNA reads as TGTGCCAGCAGCTTAGCGGGGGAATACGGCAGCAACACTGTAGCTTTGTTT.

Concerning this clonotype itself: A read error may be the cause here, since a much bigger clone is one base away. The gene calls are TRBV7-9 and TRBJ2-5; tentatively, D is TRBD2 (6 bases). The length of the CDR3 is 15 residues. CDR1 and CDR2 from the germline V gene are SEHNR and FQNEAQ (reference sequence). The CDR3 loop is CASSRYPGVRETQYF. CDR3 sequence (DNA): TGTGCTAGCAGCCGCTATCCGGGGGTACGAGAGACCCAGTACTTC.

The rearrangement links TRBV12-3 or TRBV12-4 to TRBJ2-4; weak D call: TRBD2 (6 bases). CDR3 length: 16 residues. V was clipped by 3 bases and J by 1 base, with 13 bases between them. The CDR3 sequence is CASSLAGRGAKNIQYF. CDR3 in DNA: TGTGCCAGCAGTTTGGCGGGGCGCGGGGCCAAAAACATTCAGTACTTC.

This chain joins TRBV12-5 and TRBJ1-2; no reliable D call. V was trimmed by 7 bases and J by 2 bases, leaving 11 bases between them. The germline gives CDR1 LGHNT, CDR2 FRNRAP. This CDR3 is built from 13 residues. CDR3: CASASDWNYGYTF. The CDR3 nucleotides read TGTGCTAGTGCCTCGGACTGGAACTATGGCTACACCTTC.

This sequence joins TRBV7-3 and TRBJ2-1; D is ambiguous. The DNA end is a closer match to TRBJ2-7, so the J assignment may be wrong. The germline CDR1 and CDR2 sequences are SGHTA and FQGTGA. CDR3 length equals 12 residues. The CDR3 loop reads CASSSRKDEQYF. CDR3 DNA: TGTGCCAGCAGCTCAAGAAAAGACGAGCAGTACTTC.

The CDR3, as DNA: TGTGCCAGTAGTATAGACCTAGCGGGGGCCTCGATCGGGGAGCTGTTTTTT. This translates into CASSIDLAGASIGELFF. The chain carries TRBV19 and TRBJ2-2, with 10 bases that match TRBD2. Germline lookup yields CDR1 LNHDA and CDR2 SQIVND (reference sequence). The CDR3 spans 17 residues. V was pared by 0 bases and J by 7 bases, with 8 bases of the junction left unmatched.

The rearrangement joins TRBV20-1 to TRBJ2-7; no clear D. V was trimmed by 0 bases and J by 2 bases, leaving 11 bases between them. Germline V gene data show CDR1 as DFQATT and CDR2 as SNEGSKA (reference sequence). The CDR3 length is 14 residues. CDR3 protein: CSARDRRTTYEQYF. In DNA form, the CDR3 reads TGCAGTGCTAGAGACCGCAGGACGACCTACGAGCAGTACTTC.

This clonotype appeared many times. The rearrangement links TRBV7-6 to TRBJ2-3, with 9 bases identical to TRBD2. V shed 1 base, J shed 0 bases, and the junction held 8 bases outside the gene matches. The germline V gene has CDR1 SGHVS and CDR2 FNYEAQ. The CDR3 has 18 residues. CDR3: CASSLEAGGTLSTDTQYF. DNA of the CDR3: TGTGCCAGCAGCTTAGAAGCGGGGGGTACGCTTAGCACAGATACGCAGTATTTT.

In this sample, this clonotype turned up a few times. The gene calls are TRBV7-6 and TRBJ2-3, with D perhaps matching TRBD1 (5 bases). Germline V lookup: CDR1 SGHVS, CDR2 FNYEAQ. The germline V and J ends were trimmed by 5 bases and 3 bases, with 15 bases remaining between them. This CDR3 has 15 residues. Here the CDR3 reads CASSHLGARTDTQYF. CDR3 DNA sequence: TGTGCCAGCAGCCACCTAGGGGCGAGGACAGATACGCAGTATTTT.

The table lists this clonotype with a few counts. This chain links TRBV2 with TRBJ2-1; D uncertain. This CDR3 has 14 residues. Trimming removed 11 bases at V and 2 bases at J, with 16 bases between. CDR1 is SNHLY and CDR2 is FYNNEI in the germline V gene. CDR3 DNA sequence: TGTGCCGGCCTCCGTGGAACAGCCTACAATGAGCAGTTCTTC. Protein sequence: CAGLRGTAYNEQFF.

The chain employs TRBV4-1 and TRBJ1-1; D unresolved. The CDR3 spans 15 residues. Germline V gives CDR1 MGHRA, CDR2 YSYEKL. V lost 0 bases to trimming and J lost 0 bases, with 8 bases between them. The CDR3, as DNA: TGCGCCAGCAGCCAAGACGAACGGATGAACACTGAAGCTTTCTTT. Protein sequence: CASSQDERMNTEAFF.

Many counts were recorded for this clonotype. This sequence joins TRBV7-8 and TRBJ1-1, with D uncertain. Trimming took 4 bases from V and 2 from J, leaving 11 bases between them. CDR1 SGHVS and CDR2 FQNEAQ come from the germline V gene. This CDR3 is 14 amino acids long. As DNA, the CDR3 is TGTGCCAGCAGCTACGACTCTATTAACACTGAAGCTTTCTTT. It encodes CASSYDSINTEAFF. The whole variable domain, remainder taken from reference TRBV7-8 and TRBJ1-1, is GAGVSQSPRYKVAKRGQDVALRCDPISGHVSLFWYQQALGQGPEFLTYFQNEAQLDKSGLPSDRFFAERPEGSVSTLKIQRTQQEDSAVYLCASSYDSINTEAFFGQGTRLTVV.

The chain couples TRBV7-9 to TRBJ2-7; D gene uncertain. In germline, CDR1 is SEHNR, CDR2 FQNEAQ (reference sequence). V gave up 2 bases and J gave up 5 bases, with 7 bases separating them. CDR3 length equals 12 residues. As DNA, the CDR3 is TGTGCCAGCAGCTTACTTGCCCACGAGCAGTACTTC. Translated: CASSLLAHEQYF. Looking up the rest from reference TRBV7-9 and TRBJ2-7 gives the full variable domain: DTGVSQNPRHKITKRGQNVTFRCDPISEHNRLYWYRQTLGQGPEFLTYFQNEAQLEKSRLLSDRFSAERPKGSFSTLEIQRTEQGDSAMYLCASSLLAHEQYFGPGTRLTVT.

This rearrangement joins TRBV27 to TRBJ2-7; unclear D gene. V lost 9 bases, J lost 0 bases, and 9 bases lay in between. Germline V lookup: CDR1 MNHEY, CDR2 SMNVEV (reference sequence). This CDR3 is built from 12 residues. The CDR3 protein is CASSDNSYEQYF. The CDR3 DNA is TGTGCCAGTTCAGACAACTCCTACGAGCAGTACTTC.

This rearrangement joins TRBV2 to TRBJ1-1; D possibly corresponds to TRBD1 (6 bases). The CDR3 has 15 residues. Germline loops: CDR1 SNHLY, CDR2 FYNNEI. The ends were cut back, 2 bases at V and 4 bases at J, with 14 bases in the middle. CDR3 in DNA: TGTGCCAGCAGTGAAAACCCAGGGGTTACCACTGAAGCTTTCTTT. As protein: CASSENPGVTTEAFF.

This sequence joins TRBV2 and TRBJ2-1; D call uncertain. Trimming cost V 8 bases and J 8 bases, with 10 bases left between them. The CDR3 spans 11 residues. Germline loops: CDR1 SNHLY, CDR2 FYNNEI. CDR3 DNA: TGTGCCAGCCTGATCCTCGATGAGCAGTTCTTC. Its translation: CASLILDEQFF.

This chain uses TRBV2 with TRBJ2-3; D is ambiguous. The germline V and J ends were trimmed by 6 bases and 4 bases, with 14 bases remaining between them. CDR1 SNHLY and CDR2 FYNNEI come from the germline V gene. The CDR3 runs to 14 residues. The CDR3 region is CASRTETFPDTQYF. CDR3 nucleotides: TGTGCCAGCAGAACAGAGACATTCCCAGATACGCAGTATTTT.

This clonotype was detected a few times. The chain carries TRBV4-1 and TRBJ1-2; the D gene is possibly TRBD1 (5 bases). V was shortened by 0 bases and J by 4 bases, with 21 bases between the two germline ends. This CDR3 has 18 amino acids. The germline CDR1 and CDR2 sequences are MGHRA and YSYEKL. CDR3 sequence reads: CASSQDNGVFGHSYGYTF. CDR3 nucleotides: TGCGCCAGCAGCCAAGATAATGGCGTTTTTGGACACTCCTATGGCTACACCTTC.